Presented here are 28 T cell receptor beta chains from one specimen sequenced in a study of blood T cell repertoires in COVID-19. Repertoires were generated with immunoSEQ multiplex PCR, while TCRdb's copy carries only in-frame clones and drops some. This table holds approximately 170,000 clones, about four fifths found once. Sequencing was performed on peripheral blood. The source is a woman over 75 with active or convalescent COVID-19.

The V and J genes are TRBV28 and TRBJ2-7, with 10 positions matching TRBD2. CDR3 length: 14 amino acids. Germline CDR1 and CDR2: MDHEN and SYDVKM. V was clipped by 6 bases and J by 6 bases; unmatched bases: 8. CDR3 in DNA: TGTGCCAGCAGCACGAGCGGGAGGGGTGGCGAGCAGTACTTC. It encodes CASSTSGRGGEQYF.

The genes are TRBV2 and TRBJ2-7; 7 nucleotides align to TRBD2. V dropped 4 bases and J dropped 3; count of bases not matched to a gene: 12. The CDR3 is made up of 16 amino acids. Germline V CDR1 and CDR2: SNHLY, FYNNEI. As DNA, the CDR3 is TGTGCCAGCAGTGCCTGGGACCTCTCGGGGGGCTACGAGCAGTACTTC. It encodes CASSAWDLSGGYEQYF.

This clone showed up just a few times. The rearrangement links TRBV7-9 to TRBJ2-1; 10 bases are shared with TRBD1. The CDR3 spans 14 residues. In germline, CDR1 is SEHNR, CDR2 FQNEAQ (reference sequence). The V and J ends lost 5 bases and 8 bases, in that order; junction bases with no gene match: 6. This CDR3 is CASSIGTGEYEQFF. The CDR3 nucleotides read TGTGCCAGCAGCATCGGGACAGGGGAGTATGAGCAGTTCTTC. Full variable domain (rest looked up from reference TRBV7-9 and TRBJ2-1): DTGVSQNPRHKITKRGQNVTFRCDPISEHNRLYWYRQTLGQGPEFLTYFQNEAQLEKSRLLSDRFSAERPKGSFSTLEIQRTEQGDSAMYLCASSIGTGEYEQFFGPGTRLTVL.

V usage is TRBV11-2 and J usage is TRBJ2-1; 9 bases are shared with TRBD1. From germline, CDR1 is SGHAT and CDR2 FQNNGV. This CDR3 has 16 amino acids. Trimming took 5 bases from V and 0 from J; bases not matched to a gene: 5. For the CDR3, the DNA is TGTGCCAGCAGCCCATGGACAGGGGTCTCCTACAATGAGCAGTTCTTC. Its protein product is CASSPWTGVSYNEQFF.

The chain links TRBV7-3 to TRBJ2-1; 8 positions agree with TRBD2. The CDR3 has 15 amino acids. CDR1 is SGHTA, CDR2 FQGTGA, per germline. Germline trimming cut 2 bases from V and 4 bases from J; bases unmatched to any gene: 4. CDR3 nucleotides: TGTGCCAGCAGCTTATTACTAGCGGAGTACAATGAGCAGTTCTTC. It codes for CASSLLLAEYNEQFF.

The chain couples TRBV2 to TRBJ1-2, with D perhaps TRBD1 (5 bases). Germline-derived CDR1 and CDR2 are SNHLY and FYNNEI. This CDR3 has 13 residues. V was trimmed by 5 bases and J by 8 bases, leaving 15 bases between them. CDR3 DNA: TGTGCCAGCAGTAACATCCTCTACAGGGGCTACACCTTC. Protein: CASSNILYRGYTF.

The chain uses TRBV7-2 and TRBJ2-7, with TRBD2 matching 7 bases. Germline-derived CDR1 and CDR2 are SGHTA and FQGNSA. The CDR3 consists of 14 residues. V was clipped by 7 bases and J by 4 bases; unmatched bases: 10. DNA of the CDR3: TGTGCCAGCAAGCGCTCGAGCGGGGCTTACGAGCAGTACTTC. This translates into CASKRSSGAYEQYF. Drawing the rest from reference TRBV7-2 and TRBJ2-7, the complete variable domain is GAGVSQSPSNKVTEKGKDVELRCDPISGHTALYWYRQSLGQGLEFLIYFQGNSAPDKSGLPSDRFSAERTGGSVSTLTIQRTQQEDSAVYLCASKRSSGAYEQYFGPGTRLTVT.

The J gene is TRBJ2-3, the V gene TRBV3-1 (or the pseudogene TRBV3-2); D is ambiguous. Germline CDR1 reads LGHDT; CDR2 reads YNNKEL (reference sequence). Trimming took off 0 bases at V and 4 bases at J, with 14 bases between the two ends. The CDR3 runs to 16 residues. CDR3 nucleotide sequence: TGTGCCAGCAGCCAAGATTCCCCAGCGCGCCCAGATACGCAGTATTTT. It codes for CASSQDSPARPDTQYF.

The genes are TRBV10-1 and TRBJ2-3; TRBD1 might be the D (5 bases). The ends were cut back, 0 bases at V and 2 bases at J, with 9 bases in the middle. This CDR3 comprises 15 residues. In germline, CDR1 is WNHNN, CDR2 SYGVQD (reference sequence). CDR3 DNA: TGCGCCAGCAGTGAGTCGCGACAGACCACAGATACGCAGTATTTT. It encodes CASSESRQTTDTQYF.

The chain is built from TRBV28 and TRBJ1-1, with D hard to call. The CDR3 runs 13 residues. Trimming pared 3 bases from V and 8 bases from J, leaving 13 bases between. Germline V CDR1 and CDR2: MDHEN, SYDVKM. CDR3 sequence (DNA): TGTGCCAGCAGTTTCCCAGGCCGATTGGAAGCTTTCTTT. Encoded protein: CASSFPGRLEAFF.

The V gene is TRBV24-1, the J gene TRBJ2-1; 16 bases match TRBD2. V shed 3 bases, J shed 6 bases, and the junction held 7 bases outside the gene matches. In germline, CDR1 is KGHDR, CDR2 SFDVKD. This CDR3 is built from 18 residues. This CDR3 is CATSDPGLAGGRGNEQFF. CDR3 DNA: TGTGCCACCAGTGATCCGGGACTAGCGGGAGGGAGGGGCAATGAGCAGTTCTTC.

The chain is built from TRBV19 and TRBJ2-6, with TRBD1 as a possible D gene (6 bases). Trimming stripped 6 bases from V and 3 bases from J, with 12 bases between. The CDR3 is made up of 15 amino acids. Germline CDR1 and CDR2: LNHDA and SQIVND (reference sequence). CDR3 protein: CASRSQGLGANVLTF. For the CDR3, the DNA is TGTGCCAGTAGATCCCAGGGGCTTGGGGCCAACGTCCTGACTTTC.

This chain uses TRBV29-1 with TRBJ1-1, with D unresolved. V lost 8 bases, J lost 3 bases, and 16 bases lay in between. There are 13 residues in the CDR3. The germline V gene has CDR1 SQVTM and CDR2 ANQGSEA. The CDR3 loop reads CSPTPRADTEAFF. CDR3 bases: TGCAGCCCTACACCGAGGGCGGACACTGAAGCTTTCTTT.

The chain has TRBV19 and TRBJ2-7, with D uncertain. This CDR3 is built from 13 residues. Trimming removed 5 bases at V and 2 bases at J, with 10 bases between. Germline lookup yields CDR1 LNHDA and CDR2 SQIVND (reference sequence). CDR3 loop: CASSRVETYEQYF. The CDR3 DNA is TGTGCCAGTAGTCGGGTAGAGACCTACGAGCAGTACTTC.

The chain has TRBV10-3 and TRBJ2-2; 11 nucleotides align to TRBD2. The germline V gene has CDR1 ENHRY and CDR2 SYGVKD. This CDR3 region has 16 residues. V shed 2 bases and J 2 bases; nucleotides not matched to a gene: 1. The CDR3 DNA reads TGTGCCATCAGTGAGAGACTAGCGGGAAACACCGGGGAGCTGTTTTTT. Translation: CAISERLAGNTGELFF.

The chain combines TRBV3-1 (or the pseudogene TRBV3-2) with TRBJ2-7, with D perhaps matching TRBD1 (5 bases). Germline CDR1 reads LGHDT; CDR2 reads YNNKEL (reference sequence). The CDR3 extends over 14 amino acids. Trimming left V 2 bases short and J 0 bases short, with 8 bases between. The CDR3 coding sequence is TGTGCCAGCAGCCAACTCAGGGACTCCTACGAGCAGTACTTC. It yields the protein CASSQLRDSYEQYF.

This sequence joins TRBV5-4 and TRBJ2-3; D perhaps matches TRBD1 (6 bases). Germline CDR1 and CDR2: SGHNT and YYREEE (reference sequence). Trimming shortened V by 0 bases and J by 2 bases, and 13 bases separated the two germline ends. The CDR3 sequence is 16 residues long. The CDR3 sequence: CASSLGSGATTDTQYF. The CDR3 DNA reads as TGTGCCAGCAGCTTGGGCTCAGGGGCGACCACAGATACGCAGTATTTT.

The chain is built from TRBV6-5 and TRBJ1-5; tentative D call: TRBD1 (5 bases). With 6 bases removed from V and 2 bases from J, the gap between germline ends came to 14 bases. From germline, CDR1 is MNHEY and CDR2 SVGAGI. The CDR3 sequence is 15 residues long. The CDR3 loop is CASRGQRGGNQPQHF. CDR3 in DNA: TGTGCCAGCAGAGGGCAGCGGGGGGGCAATCAGCCCCAGCATTTT.

The V call is TRBV5-1, the J call TRBJ1-1; no clear D. The CDR3 is 15 residues long. Deletions cut 4 bases from V and 8 bases from J, with 21 bases between. Germline loops: CDR1 SGHRS, CDR2 YFSETQ. CDR3 bases: TGCGCCAGCAGCCTCCCCTCCGGTGACGCGGGGGAAGCTTTCTTT. Its protein product is CASSLPSGDAGEAFF.

CDR3 amino acids: CASSIVGGRAKFF. DNA of the CDR3: TGTGCCAGTAGTATAGTAGGCGGGAGGGCCAAGTTCTTC. The chain recombines TRBV19 with TRBJ2-1; TRBD2 matches 9 bases. CDR1 and CDR2 from the germline V gene are LNHDA and SQIVND (reference sequence). This CDR3 has 13 amino acids. The ends lost 1 base at V and 14 bases at J; junction bases unmatched: 6.

The chain recombines TRBV7-2 with TRBJ1-2; D remains unclear. The CDR3 runs 13 residues. CDR1 and CDR2 (germline): SGHTA, FQGNSA. V gave up 8 bases and J gave up 4 bases, with 14 bases separating them. The CDR3 region is CASSQVAGYGYTF. The CDR3 coding sequence is TGTGCCAGCTCGCAAGTCGCAGGCTATGGCTACACCTTC.

This chain joins TRBV7-2 and TRBJ2-1; tentative D call: TRBD2 (6 bases). The germline gives CDR1 SGHTA, CDR2 FQGNSA. This CDR3 contains 18 residues. V shed 1 base and J shed 0 bases, with 16 bases lying between them. The CDR3 sequence: CASSLGWLAAGSYNEQFF. The CDR3 DNA follows: TGTGCCAGCAGCTTAGGTTGGCTAGCAGCGGGCTCCTACAATGAGCAGTTCTTC.

The chain is built from TRBV2 and TRBJ2-7; 7 bases agree with TRBD1. The CDR3 has 14 amino acids. The V and J ends lost 3 bases and 4 bases, in that order; junction bases with no gene match: 6. Germline V CDR1 and CDR2: SNHLY, FYNNEI. The CDR3 spells CASSDQGVGYEQYF. CDR3 sequence (DNA): TGTGCCAGCAGTGACCAGGGGGTTGGGTACGAGCAGTACTTC.

The chain uses TRBV5-1 and TRBJ1-1; weak D call: TRBD1 (6 bases). Deletions cut 6 bases from V and 0 bases from J, with 15 bases between. This CDR3 spans 15 amino acids. Germline CDR1 and CDR2: SGHRS and YFSETQ. CDR3 amino acids: CASTNQGTVNTEAFF. CDR3 sequence (DNA): TGCGCCAGCACCAATCAGGGGACCGTGAACACTGAAGCTTTCTTT.

The chain uses TRBV23-1 and TRBJ1-3; D uncertain. TRBV23-1 is designated an ORF whose function remains uncertain. The CDR3 is 16 amino acids. Between the trimmed V and J ends, which lost 10 bases and 0 bases, there was a span of 19 bases. CDR3 sequence: CATQKRSRGSGNTIYF. DNA for the CDR3: TGCGCCACCCAAAAAAGGTCCCGGGGCTCTGGAAACACCATATATTTT.

V is TRBV19 and J is TRBJ2-2, with 11 bases identical to TRBD2. CDR1 and CDR2 (germline): LNHDA, SQIVND (reference sequence). The V and J ends lost 4 bases and 0 bases, in that order; junction bases with no gene match: 1. The CDR3 sequence is 16 residues long. The CDR3 DNA reads as TGTGCCAGTAGTACGGGACTAGCGGCGAACACCGGGGAGCTGTTTTTT. Translation: CASSTGLAANTGELFF.

The rearrangement uses TRBV12-3 or TRBV12-4 and TRBJ1-2; 7 nucleotides align to TRBD1. The V and J ends lost 6 bases and 4 bases, in that order; junction bases with no gene match: 5. The CDR3 contains 13 residues. The CDR3 DNA sequence: TGTGCCAGCAGGGAAGACAGGGCCTATGGCTACACCTTC. It encodes CASREDRAYGYTF.

This sequence joins TRBV7-6 and TRBJ1-4; D unclear. CDR3 length equals 16 residues. Germline V CDR1 and CDR2: SGHVS, FNYEAQ. Trimming removed 5 bases from V and 8 bases from J, with 21 bases in between. The CDR3 loop is CASSLEASLQREKLFF. The CDR3 nucleotides are TGTGCCAGCAGCCTGGAGGCGAGCCTTCAAAGGGAAAAACTGTTTTTT.